This TCR beta chain was retrieved from a study of radiotherapy plus CTLA-4 blockade in lung cancer. Turning to the study itself: Disease control was present in more than 25% of patients, and objective responses in 15% to 20%. Findings and limits, study-wide: After treatment with radiotherapy plus ipilimumab, TCR clones that came from the tumor expanded in blood. Reports state that early shifts in blood T cell clones, with interferon-beta, best predicted response.

The table came from immunoSEQ multiplex PCR; TCRdb's copy has only in-frame clones and leaves some out. The sample records some 96,000 clones, almost 90% being singletons. A remark on this clone: Its antigen is not identified.

CDR3 length: 14 residues. V was trimmed by 1 base and J by 0 bases, leaving 5 bases between them. CDR1 is SGHTA, CDR2 FQGNSA, per germline. The V and J genes are TRBV7-2 and TRBJ2-3; unclear D gene. This clonotype was obtained from a human donor with non-small cell lung cancer that progressed on radiotherapy plus ipilimumab. This specimen was peripheral blood, taken from a patient treated with radiotherapy plus ipilimumab. The CDR3 DNA sequence: TGTGCCAGCAGCTTAGGGAGAAGCACAGATACGCAGTATTTT. Amino acid sequence: CASSLGRSTDTQYF.